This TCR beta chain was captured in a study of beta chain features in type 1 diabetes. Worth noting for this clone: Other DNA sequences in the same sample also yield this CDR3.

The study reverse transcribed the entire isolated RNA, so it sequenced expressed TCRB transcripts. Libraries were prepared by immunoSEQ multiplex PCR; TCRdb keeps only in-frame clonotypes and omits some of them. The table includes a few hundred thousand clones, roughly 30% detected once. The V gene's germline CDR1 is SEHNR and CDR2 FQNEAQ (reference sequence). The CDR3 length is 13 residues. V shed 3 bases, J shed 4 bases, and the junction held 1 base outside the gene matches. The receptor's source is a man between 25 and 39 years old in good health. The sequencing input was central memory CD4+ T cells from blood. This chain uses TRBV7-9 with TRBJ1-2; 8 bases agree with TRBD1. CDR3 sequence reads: CASSFGQGYGYTF. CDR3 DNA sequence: TGTGCCAGCAGCTTCGGACAGGGCTATGGCTACACCTTC.